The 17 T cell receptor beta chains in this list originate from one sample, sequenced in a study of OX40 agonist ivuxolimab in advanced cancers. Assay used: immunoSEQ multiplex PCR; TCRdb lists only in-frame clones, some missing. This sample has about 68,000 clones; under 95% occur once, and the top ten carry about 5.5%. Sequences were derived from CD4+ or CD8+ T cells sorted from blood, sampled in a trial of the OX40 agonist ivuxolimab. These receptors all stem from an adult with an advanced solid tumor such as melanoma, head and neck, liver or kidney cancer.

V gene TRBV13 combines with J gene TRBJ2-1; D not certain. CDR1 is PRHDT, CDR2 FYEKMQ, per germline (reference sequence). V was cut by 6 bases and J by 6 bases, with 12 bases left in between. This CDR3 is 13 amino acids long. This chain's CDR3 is CASRDQRLNEQFF. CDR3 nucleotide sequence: TGTGCCAGCAGGGACCAGAGGCTCAATGAGCAGTTCTTC.

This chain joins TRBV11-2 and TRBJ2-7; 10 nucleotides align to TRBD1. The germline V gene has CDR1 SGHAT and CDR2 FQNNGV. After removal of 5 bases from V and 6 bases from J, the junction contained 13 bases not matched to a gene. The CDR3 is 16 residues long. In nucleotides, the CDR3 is TGTGCCAGCAGCCTCATCTCCGGGACAGGGGCCGGCGAGCAGTACTTC. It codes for CASSLISGTGAGEQYF.

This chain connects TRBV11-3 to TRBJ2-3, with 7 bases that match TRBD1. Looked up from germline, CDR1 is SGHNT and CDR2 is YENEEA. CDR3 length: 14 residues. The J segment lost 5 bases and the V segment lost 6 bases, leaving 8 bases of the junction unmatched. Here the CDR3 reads CASSTRQGKDTQYF. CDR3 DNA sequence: TGTGCCAGCAGTACCCGACAGGGAAAAGATACGCAGTATTTT.

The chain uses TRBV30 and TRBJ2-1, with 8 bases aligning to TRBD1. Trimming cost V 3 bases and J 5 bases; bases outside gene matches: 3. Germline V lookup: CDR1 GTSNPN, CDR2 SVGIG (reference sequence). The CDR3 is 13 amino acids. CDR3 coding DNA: TGTGCCTGGAGGGACAGGGAGAACAATGAGCAGTTCTTC. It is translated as CAWRDRENNEQFF.

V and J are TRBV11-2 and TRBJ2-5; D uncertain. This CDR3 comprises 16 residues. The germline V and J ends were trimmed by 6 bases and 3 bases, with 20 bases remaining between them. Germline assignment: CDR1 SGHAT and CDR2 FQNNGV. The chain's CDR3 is CASSYRAFRFKETQYF. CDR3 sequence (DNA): TGTGCCAGCAGTTACCGGGCCTTTAGATTTAAAGAGACCCAGTACTTC.

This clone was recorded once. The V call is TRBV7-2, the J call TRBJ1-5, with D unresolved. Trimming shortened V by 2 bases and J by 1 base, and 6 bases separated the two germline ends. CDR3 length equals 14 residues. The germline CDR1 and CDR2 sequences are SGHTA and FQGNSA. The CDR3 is CASSLSASNQPQHF. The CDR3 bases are TGTGCCAGCAGCTTAAGTGCCAGCAATCAGCCCCAGCATTTT.

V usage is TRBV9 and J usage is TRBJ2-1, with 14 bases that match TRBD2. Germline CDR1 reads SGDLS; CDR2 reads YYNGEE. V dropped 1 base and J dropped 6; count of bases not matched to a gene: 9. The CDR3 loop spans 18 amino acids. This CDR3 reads CASSVRGLAGVGGNEQFF. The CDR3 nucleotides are TGTGCCAGCAGCGTAAGGGGACTAGCGGGAGTAGGGGGCAATGAGCAGTTCTTC.

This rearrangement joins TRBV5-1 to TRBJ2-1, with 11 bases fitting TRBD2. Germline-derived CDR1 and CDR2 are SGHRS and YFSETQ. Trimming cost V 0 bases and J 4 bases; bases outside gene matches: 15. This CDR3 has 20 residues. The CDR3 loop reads CASSLVDSHLLAGGYNEQFF. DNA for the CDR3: TGCGCCAGCAGCTTGGTGGACAGCCATTTGCTAGCGGGAGGATACAATGAGCAGTTCTTC.

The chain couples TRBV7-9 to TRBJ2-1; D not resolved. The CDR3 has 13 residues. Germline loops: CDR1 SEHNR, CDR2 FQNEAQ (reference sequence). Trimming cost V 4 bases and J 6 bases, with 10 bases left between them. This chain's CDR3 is CASSYGPPNEQFF. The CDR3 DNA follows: TGTGCCAGCAGCTACGGACCTCCCAATGAGCAGTTCTTC.

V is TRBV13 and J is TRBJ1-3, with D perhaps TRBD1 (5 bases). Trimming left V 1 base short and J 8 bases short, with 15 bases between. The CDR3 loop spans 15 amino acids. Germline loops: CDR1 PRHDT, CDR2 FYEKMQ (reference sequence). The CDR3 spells CASSLAEGPEDTIYF. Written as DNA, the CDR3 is TGTGCCAGCAGCTTAGCCGAGGGGCCTGAGGACACCATATATTTT.

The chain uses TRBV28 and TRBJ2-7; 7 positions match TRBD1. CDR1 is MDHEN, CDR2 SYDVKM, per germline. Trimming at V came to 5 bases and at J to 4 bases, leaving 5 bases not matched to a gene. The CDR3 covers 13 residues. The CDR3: CASSRDRAYEQYF. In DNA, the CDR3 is TGTGCCAGCAGTCGAGACAGGGCGTACGAGCAGTACTTC.

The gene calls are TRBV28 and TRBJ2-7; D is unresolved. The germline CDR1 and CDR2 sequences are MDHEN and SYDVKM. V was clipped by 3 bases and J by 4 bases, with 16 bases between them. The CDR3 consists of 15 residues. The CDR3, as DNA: TGTGCCAGCAGTTTCAGTTTAAGTCCGTCTTACGAGCAGTACTTC. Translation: CASSFSLSPSYEQYF.

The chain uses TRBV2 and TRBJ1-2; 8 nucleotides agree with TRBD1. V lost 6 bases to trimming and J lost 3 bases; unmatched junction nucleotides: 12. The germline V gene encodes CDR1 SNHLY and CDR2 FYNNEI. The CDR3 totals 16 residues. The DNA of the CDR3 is TGTGCCAGCAGCGAAAGGACGGACAGGGTCGACTATGGCTACACCTTC. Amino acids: CASSERTDRVDYGYTF.

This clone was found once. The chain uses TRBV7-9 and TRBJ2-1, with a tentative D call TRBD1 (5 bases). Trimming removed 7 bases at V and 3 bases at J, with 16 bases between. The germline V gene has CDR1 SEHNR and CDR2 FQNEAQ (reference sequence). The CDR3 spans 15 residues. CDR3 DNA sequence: TGTGCCAGCACCATCGAAACAGGAGACTACAATGAGCAGTTCTTC. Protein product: CASTIETGDYNEQFF.

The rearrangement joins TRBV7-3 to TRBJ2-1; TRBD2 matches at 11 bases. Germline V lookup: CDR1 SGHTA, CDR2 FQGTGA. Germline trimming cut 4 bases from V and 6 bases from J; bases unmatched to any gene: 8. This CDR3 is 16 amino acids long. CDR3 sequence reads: CASSYLAGGPFNEQFF. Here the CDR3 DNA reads TGTGCCAGCAGCTACCTAGCGGGGGGTCCCTTCAATGAGCAGTTCTTC.

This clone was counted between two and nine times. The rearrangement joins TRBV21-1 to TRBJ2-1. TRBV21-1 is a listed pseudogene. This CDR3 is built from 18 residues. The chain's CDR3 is CASSGRTLGKKLNNEQFF. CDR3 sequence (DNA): TGTGCCAGCAGCGGTAGAACGTTGGGAAAAAAACTAAACAATGAGCAGTTCTTC.

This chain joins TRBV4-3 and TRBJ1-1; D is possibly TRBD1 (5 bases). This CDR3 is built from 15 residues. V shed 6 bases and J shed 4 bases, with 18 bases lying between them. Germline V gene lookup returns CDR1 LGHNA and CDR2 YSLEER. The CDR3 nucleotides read TGCGCCAGCAGACTCCGGGACCAAATACGCACTGAAGCTTTCTTT. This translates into CASRLRDQIRTEAFF.